One sample yielded the 28 T cell receptor beta chains listed below, sequenced in a study of T cell responses to AZD1222 COVID-19 vaccine. Sequencing used immunoSEQ multiplex PCR; TCRdb keeps in-frame clones, though not all of them. The sample consists of around 140,000 clones, 70% to 90% of them appearing once. The source material was peripheral blood, sampled on day 0 of AZD1222 vaccination. These receptors all stem from an adult in good health.

The chain employs TRBV5-1 and TRBJ1-2; possible D gene TRBD1, 6 bases. The CDR3 extends over 15 amino acids. The germline V gene encodes CDR1 SGHRS and CDR2 YFSETQ. With 4 bases removed from V and 8 bases from J, the gap between germline ends came to 21 bases. CDR3: CASSGPMRGGWGYTF. CDR3 sequence (DNA): TGCGCCAGCAGCGGCCCGATGAGGGGGGGCTGGGGCTACACCTTC.

The gene calls are TRBV15 and TRBJ1-1, with no clear D. Germline V CDR1 and CDR2: LNHNV, YYDKDF (reference sequence). Trimming stripped 1 base from V and 5 bases from J, with 14 bases between. The CDR3 spans 15 residues. CDR3 in DNA: TGTGCCACCAGCAGAGCGGAGGGAGTGGGAACTGAAGCTTTCTTT. It is translated as CATSRAEGVGTEAFF.

The chain joins TRBV2 to TRBJ1-3; D perhaps matches TRBD1 (5 bases). Germline-derived CDR1 and CDR2 are SNHLY and FYNNEI. Trimming removed 7 bases at V and 0 bases at J, with 10 bases between. CDR3 size: 14 residues. CDR3 bases: TGTGCCAGCAAGGGGTCAATCTCTGGAAACACCATATATTTT. The encoded protein is CASKGSISGNTIYF.

The chain uses TRBV6-5 and TRBJ1-3; no clear D. Trimming stripped 10 bases from V and 0 bases from J, with 10 bases between. The CDR3 is 13 residues long. Per the germline V gene, CDR1 is MNHEY and CDR2 is SVGAGI. As DNA, the CDR3 is TGTGCCACGGAACTCTACTCTGGAAACACCATATATTTT. This gives the protein CATELYSGNTIYF.

The J gene is TRBJ2-1, the V gene TRBV5-1; 8 bases agree with TRBD1. V lost 2 bases and J lost 12; bases outside the gene matches: 4. The V gene's germline CDR1 is SGHRS and CDR2 YFSETQ. The CDR3 is 12 amino acids. The CDR3 nucleotides are TGCGCCAGCAGCTTCCAGGGGGCGCCGCAGTTCTTC. Protein sequence: CASSFQGAPQFF.

The rearrangement joins TRBV10-1 to TRBJ2-5, with D perhaps TRBD2 (6 bases). The CDR3 has 15 amino acids. Per germline, CDR1 WNHNN and CDR2 SYGVQD (reference sequence). V was cut by 0 bases and J by 5 bases, with 13 bases left in between. The CDR3 DNA follows: TGCGCCAGCAGTGAGTCGGTACTAGCTACGGAGACCCAGTACTTC. Its translation is CASSESVLATETQYF.

The V and J genes are TRBV15 and TRBJ2-7, with TRBD1 matching over 8 bases. The CDR3 covers 13 residues. CDR1 and CDR2 from the germline V gene are LNHNV and YYDKDF (reference sequence). V dropped 7 bases and J dropped 1; count of bases not matched to a gene: 3. CDR3 DNA sequence: TGTGCCACCACGGGACAGGAATCCTACGAGCAGTACTTC. Amino acid sequence: CATTGQESYEQYF.

Only one count was recorded for this clone. The chain carries TRBV6-5 and TRBJ2-7; 9 nucleotides match TRBD1. The ends lost 4 bases at V and 4 bases at J; junction bases unmatched: 5. CDR1 is MNHEY, CDR2 SVGAGI, per germline. CDR3 length: 14 residues. Here the CDR3 DNA reads TGTGCCAGCAGTTCTCCGGGACAGGGTTACGAGCAGTACTTC. This translates into CASSSPGQGYEQYF.

The rearrangement links TRBV29-1 to TRBJ1-2, with D unresolved. The germline CDR1 and CDR2 sequences are SQVTM and ANQGSEA. CDR3 length equals 11 residues. The V end lost 7 bases, the J end lost 8 bases, and 14 bases lay between the germline ends. DNA of the CDR3: TGCAGCGGCCGGACTCTTGGCGGCTACACCTTC. This gives the protein CSGRTLGGYTF.

The chain carries TRBV27 and TRBJ2-7; possibly TRBD1 for D (7 bases). CDR3 size: 15 residues. The V gene lost 0 bases and the J gene lost 4 bases, with 13 bases spanning the gap. Looked up from germline, CDR1 is MNHEY and CDR2 is SMNVEV (reference sequence). The CDR3 nucleotides read TGTGCCAGCAGTTTATCCCCAGGGGGGAATTACGAGCAGTACTTC. It encodes CASSLSPGGNYEQYF.

CDR3 protein: CASSQEGGGTTDTQYF. In DNA form, the CDR3 reads TGCGCCAGCAGCCAAGAAGGTGGAGGTACCACAGATACGCAGTATTTT. The chain links TRBV4-1 to TRBJ2-3; the D gene is possibly TRBD2 (5 bases). V dropped 0 bases and J dropped 2 bases, with 12 bases sitting between them. Germline V gene sequence: CDR1 MGHRA, CDR2 YSYEKL. This CDR3 has 16 residues.

CDR3 in amino acids: CASSSQLGGTEAFF. In nucleotides, the CDR3 is TGTGCCAGTAGTTCCCAGCTAGGCGGCACTGAAGCTTTCTTT. The chain couples TRBV19 to TRBJ1-1, with unresolved D. V lost 5 bases to trimming and J lost 4 bases, with 14 bases between them. This CDR3 region has 14 residues. Germline CDR1 reads LNHDA; CDR2 reads SQIVND (reference sequence).

This chain connects TRBV5-4 to TRBJ1-1; D possibly corresponds to TRBD1 (5 bases). With 2 bases removed from V and 4 bases from J, the gap between germline ends came to 12 bases. The CDR3 has 14 residues. Germline V gene sequence: CDR1 SGHNT, CDR2 YYREEE (reference sequence). DNA for the CDR3: TGTGCCAGCAGCTTACTACAGGCCGGCACTGAAGCTTTCTTT. It encodes CASSLLQAGTEAFF.

The chain joins TRBV4-3 to TRBJ1-5; no definite D call. In germline, CDR1 is LGHNA, CDR2 YSLEER. This CDR3 is built from 15 residues. Trimming removed 0 bases at V and 1 base at J, with 7 bases between. CDR3 DNA: TGCGCCAGCAGCCAAGAAATAACAAGCAATCAGCCCCAGCATTTT. This gives the protein CASSQEITSNQPQHF.

The J gene is TRBJ1-1, the V gene TRBV6-2 or TRBV6-3; a possible D gene is TRBD1 (6 bases). Germline lookup yields CDR1 MNHEY and CDR2 SVGEGT. This CDR3 comprises 15 residues. Trimming removed 2 bases at V and 6 bases at J, with 16 bases between. DNA for the CDR3: TGTGCCAGCAGTTACGGGACATCGGGTGGTTCTGAAGCTTTCTTT. Translation gives CASSYGTSGGSEAFF.

CDR3 in DNA: TGTGCCAGCAGTGAGTGGTCTTCCCGGAACACTGAAGCTTTCTTT. Its protein is CASSEWSSRNTEAFF. J is TRBJ1-1 and V is TRBV11-2, with D unresolved. The CDR3 has 15 amino acids. CDR1 is SGHAT and CDR2 is FQNNGV in the germline V gene. Trimming took off 6 bases at V and 1 base at J, with 15 bases between the two ends.

This sequence joins TRBV29-1 and TRBJ2-3; 7 bases align to TRBD1. The CDR3 totals 14 residues. V shed 7 bases and J 3 bases; nucleotides not matched to a gene: 10. Germline CDR1 reads SQVTM; CDR2 reads ANQGSEA. CDR3 nucleotide sequence: TGCAGCGACAGACAGGGTGGAGTTACAGATACGCAGTATTTT. Translating it yields CSDRQGGVTDTQYF.

This sequence joins TRBV7-9 and TRBJ2-7, with a weak D call TRBD1 (6 bases). Trimming left V 0 bases short and J 1 base short, with 7 bases between. This CDR3 region has 14 residues. Germline V CDR1 and CDR2: SEHNR, FQNEAQ (reference sequence). The CDR3: CASSLARGSYEQYF. As DNA, the CDR3 is TGTGCCAGCAGCTTAGCCAGGGGTTCCTACGAGCAGTACTTC.

This clone appeared a single time. The chain is built from TRBV19 and TRBJ2-7; 7 nucleotides match TRBD1. J gave up 3 bases and V 5 bases, and 7 bases lay outside the gene matches. This CDR3 comprises 14 residues. CDR1 is LNHDA, CDR2 SQIVND, per germline (reference sequence). This CDR3 reads CASSYGDRDYEQYF. The DNA of the CDR3 is TGTGCCAGTAGTTATGGGGACAGAGACTACGAGCAGTACTTC.

This chain joins TRBV28 and TRBJ1-1; 8 bases map to TRBD1. The germline V gene encodes CDR1 MDHEN and CDR2 SYDVKM. The CDR3 consists of 15 residues. V trimming: 1 base; J trimming: 5 bases; junction bases outside the gene matches: 6. The CDR3 region has the DNA TGTGCCAGCAGTTTATCTCAGGGGGCGCAAACTGAAGCTTTCTTT. This codes for CASSLSQGAQTEAFF. The full variable domain, in which reference TRBV28 and TRBJ1-1 provide the parts outside the CDR3, is DVKVTQSSRYLVKRTGEKVFLECVQDMDHENMFWYRQDPGLGLRLIYFSYDVKMKEKGDIPEGYSVSREKKERFSLILESASTNQTSMYLCASSLSQGAQTEAFFGQGTRLTVV.

Concerning this clone: Other nucleotide sequences in the sample specify the same CDR3. The V and J genes are TRBV28 and TRBJ2-1; D not certain. Trimming stripped 3 bases from V and 4 bases from J, with 4 bases between. CDR1 is MDHEN and CDR2 is SYDVKM in the germline V gene. The CDR3 is 12 amino acids. The CDR3 reads CASSLRYNEQFF. The CDR3 nucleotides are TGTGCCAGCAGTTTGCGTTACAATGAGCAGTTCTTC. Complete variable domain (other parts from reference TRBV28 and TRBJ2-1): DVKVTQSSRYLVKRTGEKVFLECVQDMDHENMFWYRQDPGLGLRLIYFSYDVKMKEKGDIPEGYSVSREKKERFSLILESASTNQTSMYLCASSLRYNEQFFGPGTRLTVL.

The genes are TRBV14 and TRBJ2-6; 7 nucleotides match TRBD1. The J segment lost 6 bases and the V segment lost 0 bases, leaving 5 bases of the junction unmatched. CDR1 SGHDN and CDR2 FVKESK come from the germline V gene. The CDR3 loop spans 16 amino acids. CDR3 residues: CASSQDRGHPANVLTF. CDR3 DNA sequence: TGTGCCAGCAGCCAAGATAGGGGGCACCCGGCCAACGTCCTGACTTTC. The full variable domain, its missing parts supplied by reference TRBV14 and TRBJ2-6, is EAGVTQFPSHSVIEKGQTVTLRCDPISGHDNLYWYRRVMGKEIKFLLHFVKESKQDESGMPNNRFLAERTGGTYSTLKVQPAELEDSGVYFCASSQDRGHPANVLTFGAGSRLTVL.

This clone was recorded once. The V gene is TRBV6-1, the J gene TRBJ1-2; 7 bases match TRBD1. After removal of 3 bases from V and 2 bases from J, the junction contained 3 bases not matched to a gene. The CDR3 consists of 14 residues. Per germline, CDR1 MNHNS and CDR2 SASEGT. CDR3 residues: CASSESGGNYGYTF. CDR3 coding DNA: TGTGCCAGCAGTGAGTCAGGGGGAAACTATGGCTACACCTTC.

This chain links TRBV29-1 with TRBJ1-1; TRBD1 is a possible D gene (5 bases). Trimming took off 7 bases at V and 6 bases at J, with 12 bases between the two ends. Germline loops: CDR1 SQVTM, CDR2 ANQGSEA. The CDR3 consists of 11 residues. CDR3 region: CSAQGNAEAFF. CDR3 nucleotides: TGCAGCGCTCAGGGTAATGCTGAAGCTTTCTTT.

CDR3 DNA sequence: TGCGCCAGCAGCCAAGCCGGACAGGGAAACACTGAAGCTTTCTTT. This encodes CASSQAGQGNTEAFF. The chain uses TRBV4-3 and TRBJ1-1; 8 nucleotides match TRBD1. Germline V lookup: CDR1 LGHNA, CDR2 YSLEER. The J segment lost 2 bases and the V segment lost 1 base, leaving 3 bases of the junction unmatched. The CDR3 sequence is 15 residues long.

This chain links TRBV28 with TRBJ1-5; D is ambiguous. V was pared by 3 bases and J by 6 bases, with 12 bases between. The CDR3 runs to 14 residues. Per the germline V gene, CDR1 is MDHEN and CDR2 is SYDVKM. CDR3 sequence reads: CASSFVGKGQPQHF. The CDR3 DNA reads TGTGCCAGCAGTTTCGTGGGGAAGGGTCAGCCCCAGCATTTT.

The chain carries TRBV29-1 and TRBJ1-1, with 8 bases matching TRBD1. The CDR3 sequence is 15 residues long. CDR1 and CDR2 (germline): SQVTM, ANQGSEA. Germline trimming cut 7 bases from V and 5 bases from J; bases unmatched to any gene: 15. Written as DNA, the CDR3 is TGCAGCGGGGCCAGACAGGGGTACCCAATAACTGAAGCTTTCTTT. Protein sequence: CSGARQGYPITEAFF. Combining the CDR3 with reference TRBV29-1 and TRBJ1-1 gives the whole variable domain SAVISQKPSRDICQRGTSLTIQCQVDSQVTMMFWYRQQPGQSLTLIATANQGSEATYESGFVIDKFPISRPNLTFSTLTVSNMSPEDSSIYLCSGARQGYPITEAFFGQGTRLTVV.

This sequence joins TRBV7-2 and TRBJ1-1; the D is unclear. Germline CDR1 SGHTA, CDR2 FQGNSA. The CDR3 contains 14 residues. V dropped 1 base and J dropped 1 base, with 7 bases sitting between them. CDR3 protein: CASSLGGWNTEAFF. Here the CDR3 DNA reads TGTGCCAGCAGCTTAGGGGGTTGGAACACTGAAGCTTTCTTT.